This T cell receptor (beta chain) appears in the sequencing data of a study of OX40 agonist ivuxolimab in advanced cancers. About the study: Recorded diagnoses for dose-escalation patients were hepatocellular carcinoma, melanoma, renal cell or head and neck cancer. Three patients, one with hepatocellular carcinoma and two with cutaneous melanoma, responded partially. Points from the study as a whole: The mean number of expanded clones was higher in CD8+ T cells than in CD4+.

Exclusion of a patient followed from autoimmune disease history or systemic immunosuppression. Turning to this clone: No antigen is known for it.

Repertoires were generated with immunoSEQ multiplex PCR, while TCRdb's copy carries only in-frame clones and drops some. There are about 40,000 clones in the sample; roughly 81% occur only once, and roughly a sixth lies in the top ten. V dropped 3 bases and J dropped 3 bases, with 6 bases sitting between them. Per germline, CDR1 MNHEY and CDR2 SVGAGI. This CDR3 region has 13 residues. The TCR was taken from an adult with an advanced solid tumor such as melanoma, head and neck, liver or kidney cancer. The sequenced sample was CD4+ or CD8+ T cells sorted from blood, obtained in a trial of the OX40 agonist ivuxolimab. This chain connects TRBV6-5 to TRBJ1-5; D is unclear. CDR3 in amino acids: CASSYLDNQPQHF. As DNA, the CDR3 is TGTGCCAGCAGTTATCTCGACAATCAGCCCCAGCATTTT.